Listed below are T cell receptor beta chains from one sample, sequenced in a study of regulatory T cells in long-lasting Graves disease. One entry per CDR3 protein results from TCRdb running MiXCR on the multiplex PCR reads. The table records around 250,000 distinct CDR3 sequences, about 18% of them present only once. This sample was also put to use in a study of T cells in Graves' hyperthyroidism and ophthalmopathy.

The sample consisted of peripheral blood mononuclear cells (PBMCs), taken at new diagnosis, from a patient treated with antithyroid drugs. The receptors were sampled from a woman in her thirties with Graves disease. The CDR3 runs from the conserved cysteine through the conserved F or W.

j_gene: TRBJ1-2; len: 12; v_gene: TRBV24-1; CDR3aa: CATSDLIGSYTF
j_gene: TRBJ1-1; len: 14; v_gene: TRBV7-9; CDR3aa: CASSLEGGDTEAFF
j_gene: TRBJ2-7; len: 16; v_gene: TRBV5-1; CDR3aa: CASSPMSAREAYEQYF
j_gene: TRBJ1-5; len: 15; v_gene: TRBV2; CDR3aa: CASSEEEYSNQPQHF
j_gene: TRBJ1-6; len: 14; v_gene: TRBV5-1; CDR3aa: CASSLLTGDSPLHF
j_gene: TRBJ1-5; len: 17; v_gene: TRBV19; CDR3aa: CASSIVGTGGSNQPQHF
j_gene: TRBJ2-3; len: 18; v_gene: TRBV30; CDR3aa: CAWTDRTSGWTATDTQYF
j_gene: TRBJ2-5; len: 15; v_gene: TRBV11-2; CDR3aa: CAGSLFQGPKDTQYF
j_gene: TRBJ2-7; len: 15; v_gene: TRBV7-2; CDR3aa: CASSPWGGANYEQYF
j_gene: TRBJ1-2; len: 14; v_gene: TRBV7-9; CDR3aa: CASRDSQRFYGYTF
j_gene: TRBJ1-2; len: 15; v_gene: TRBV7-9; CDR3aa: CASSSTGGANYGYTF
j_gene: TRBJ1-3; len: 15; v_gene: TRBV7-9; CDR3aa: CASSSKAEAGNTIYF
j_gene: TRBJ1-1; len: 13; v_gene: TRBV6-5; CDR3aa: CASSYGDRAEAFF
j_gene: TRBJ1-2; len: 16; v_gene: TRBV7-8; CDR3aa: CASSYRSTSGNYGYTF
j_gene: TRBJ1-6; len: 18; v_gene: TRBV19; CDR3aa: CASSSTSARRSYNSPLHF